This T cell receptor beta chain appears in the sequencing data of a study of Graves' ophthalmopathy and Graves' hyperthyroidism. Reliance was placed on clinical symptoms, serum thyroxine, TRAb, thyroid ultrasound and orbital computed tomography for diagnosis. PBMCs were isolated by Ficoll-Paque density gradient centrifugation, using roughly 10 ml of fresh peripheral blood as the starting material. This clonotype was picked up many times. Its antigen is still unknown. Study-level findings and limits: Most expanded clonotypes in thyroid above 0.001 frequency also showed up in blood.

Amplification of the TCR beta CDR3 regions used RNA transcripts (as template). Second-round multiplex PCR came after first-round RT-PCR with HTBI primers. TCRdb used MiXCR to reprocess the multiplex PCR reads, holding one entry per CDR3 protein. Among some 520,000 distinct CDR3 sequences listed, under 15% were seen once. Material: blood. The sequence was collected from a woman aged 30 to 39 with Graves' ophthalmopathy.

CDR3 residues: CASSESPSSYEQYF. For the CDR3, the DNA is TGCGCCAGCAGTGAGTCCCCGAGCTCCTACGAGCAGTACTTC. The chain has TRBV10-2 and TRBJ2-7; the D is unclear. Germline assignment: CDR1 WSHSY and CDR2 SAAADI. The V end was cut by 0 bases, the J end by 0 bases, with 6 bases between. The CDR3 is 14 amino acids.